What follows are 7 T cell receptor beta chains derived from one specimen sequenced in a study of blood T cells in healthy people across ages. The use of a sample-barcoded 5' primer and a J-beta primer mix characterized a second PCR of roughly 6 to 11 cycles. TCRdb reprocessed the 5' RACE reads with MiXCR, giving one entry per CDR3 protein. The profile shows over 600,000 distinct CDR3 sequences, under 25% of them singletons. Sequencing input: blood. Source of these receptors: a man in his sixties or seventies in good health.

CDR3 bases: TGTGCCAGCAGCCAAGAGGGAGGACTAGCTTTCTACGAGCAGTACTTC. It encodes CASSQEGGLAFYEQYF. The chain is built from TRBV3-1 and TRBJ2-7, with 8 bases matching TRBD2. Germline lookup yields CDR1 LGHDT and CDR2 YNNKEL (reference sequence). V shed 0 bases and J 3 bases; nucleotides not matched to a gene: 7. This CDR3 has 16 amino acids.

This clonotype has a count of ten or more. The rearrangement links TRBV6-5 to TRBJ2-5; 8 bases map to TRBD1. CDR3 length: 13 residues. Trimming took 4 bases from V and 4 from J; bases not matched to a gene: 2. Looked up from germline, CDR1 is MNHEY and CDR2 is SVGAGI. The CDR3 sequence: CASSFGTGETQYF. The CDR3 DNA follows: TGTGCCAGCAGTTTCGGGACAGGAGAGACCCAGTACTTC.

This clonotype was seen at least ten times. The junction and the germline gene differ at one end; a read error may be behind it. The chain couples TRBV27 to TRBJ2-7; 9 bases fit TRBD2. In germline, CDR1 is MNHEY, CDR2 SMNVEV (reference sequence). This CDR3 has 14 residues. Here the CDR3 DNA reads TGTGCCAGCAGTCCATTAGCGGGAGATTACGGGCAGTACTTC. Residues: CASSPLAGDYGQYF.

This sequence joins TRBV28 and TRBJ2-2; 7 positions agree with TRBD2. The CDR3 length is 14 residues. The V and J ends lost 8 bases and 4 bases, in that order; junction bases with no gene match: 7. CDR1 is MDHEN, CDR2 SYDVKM, per germline. The CDR3 DNA reads as TGTGCCAGCGGACCAGCGGGGACCACCGGGGAGCTGTTTTTT. It is translated as CASGPAGTTGELFF.

The rearrangement joins TRBV20-1 to TRBJ2-7; either TRBD1 or TRBD2 may supply D (5 bases each). Germline CDR1 reads DFQATT; CDR2 reads SNEGSKA (reference sequence). The V and J ends lost 5 bases and 3 bases respectively, with 14 bases between them. This CDR3 has 13 amino acids. CDR3 residues: CSASTGTSYEQYF. The CDR3 coding sequence is TGCAGTGCTTCCACCGGGACCAGCTACGAGCAGTACTTC.

This clonotype was observed a single time. This may stem from a read error, because a much larger clone lies one nucleotide away. The CDR3 spells CSATIPGQSYEQYF. The CDR3 coding sequence is TGCAGTGCTACTATACCGGGACAGTCCTACGAGCAGTACTTC. The J gene is TRBJ2-7, the V gene TRBV20-1, with TRBD1 matching 7 bases. V trimming: 4 bases; J trimming: 1 base; junction bases outside the gene matches: 7. The CDR3 extends over 14 amino acids. The germline V gene encodes CDR1 DFQATT and CDR2 SNEGSKA (reference sequence).

This sequence joins TRBV28 and TRBJ1-4, with D possibly matching TRBD1 (6 bases). The ends were cut back, 5 bases at V and 8 bases at J, with 15 bases in the middle. This CDR3 spans 14 amino acids. CDR1 is MDHEN and CDR2 is SYDVKM in the germline V gene. CDR3 sequence (DNA): TGTGCCAGCAGTCTACAGGGTGCCCGCGAAAAACTGTTTTTT. Translated, it gives CASSLQGAREKLFF.